This T cell receptor beta chain stems from a study of cytotoxic CD8 clonotypes in ibrutinib-treated CLL. Study information: Among patients, approximately 24 responded partially and 2 completely; 15 or so then stayed remitted and 12 progressed after median 68 months.

Here immunoSEQ multiplex PCR was the method, and the copy in TCRdb shows in-frame clones only, minus some. The data hold roughly 110,000 clones, with 58% observed a single time. Study observations and caveats: There were differences in sampling times between sustained-remission and progressing patients.

This clone was seen ten or more times. Its antigen is still unknown. The germline V gene encodes CDR1 MDHEN and CDR2 SYDVKM. The junction had 11 bases not matched to a gene; V was cut back by 7 bases and J by 5 bases. The CDR3 runs to 15 residues. The material was PBMCs, obtained after 24 months of ibrutinib treatment. The source is a human donor with chronic lymphocytic leukemia. The J gene is TRBJ2-5, the V gene TRBV28; 9 bases align to TRBD1. CDR3 in amino acids: CASTIGDRDEETQYF. CDR3 in DNA: TGTGCCAGCACCATCGGGGACAGGGACGAGGAGACCCAGTACTTC.